Presented here are 32 T cell receptor beta chains from one specimen sequenced in a study of response to subunit inactivated influenza vaccine. MiXCR, applied by TCRdb to the RT-PCR reads, yields one record per CDR3 protein. The top ten clones hold roughly 10% of a sample with hundreds of thousands of distinct CDR3 sequences, roughly a fifth of them seen once. The sample was PBMCs from blood, taken 21 months after vaccination. These receptors were obtained from a man in his fifties or sixties who received an inactivated influenza vaccine.

The rearrangement joins TRBV4-3 to TRBJ1-4, with a weak D call TRBD1 (5 bases). Trimming left V 0 bases short and J 7 bases short, with 15 bases between. The CDR3 sequence is 16 residues long. Germline V gene lookup returns CDR1 LGHNA and CDR2 YSLEER. CDR3 DNA: TGCGCCAGCAGCCAAGATACCGGGACGGGGGGTGAAAAACTGTTTTTT. Its protein is CASSQDTGTGGEKLFF.

The CDR3 protein is CASSPVGEIAYEQYF. The CDR3 DNA follows: TGCGCCAGCAGCCCCGTAGGGGAAATTGCCTACGAGCAGTACTTC. V and J are TRBV10-1 and TRBJ2-7; a weak D match, TRBD1 (5 bases). CDR1 is WNHNN, CDR2 SYGVQD, per germline (reference sequence). CDR3 length equals 15 residues. V dropped 6 bases and J dropped 2 bases, with 17 bases sitting between them.

The table lists this clonotype with a few counts. V usage is TRBV5-1 and J usage is TRBJ1-2; TRBD1 agrees at 8 bases. The junction had 4 bases not matched to a gene; V was cut back by 3 bases and J by 3 bases. Germline V gene sequence: CDR1 SGHRS, CDR2 YFSETQ. CDR3 length: 14 residues. For the CDR3, the DNA is TGCGCCAGCAGCTGGCAGGGACAGGACTATGGCTACACCTTC. Encoded protein: CASSWQGQDYGYTF.

The chain uses TRBV9 and TRBJ2-2; TRBD2 might be the D (5 bases). Germline CDR1 and CDR2: SGDLS and YYNGEE. Deletions cut 4 bases from V and 2 bases from J, with 15 bases between. CDR3 length: 16 amino acids. The DNA for the CDR3 is TGTGCCAGCAGCTCCCCCAGCGGAGCTAACACCGGGGAGCTGTTTTTT. Its protein is CASSSPSGANTGELFF.

This clonotype was seen more than once but under ten times. V usage is TRBV29-1 and J usage is TRBJ2-5; TRBD1 matches at 8 bases. This CDR3 contains 14 residues. Germline lookup yields CDR1 SQVTM and CDR2 ANQGSEA. Germline trimming cut 4 bases from V and 4 bases from J; bases unmatched to any gene: 8. The CDR3 nucleotides are TGCAGCGTTGGAAAGAACAGGGGGTCAGAGACCCAGTACTTC. It translates to CSVGKNRGSETQYF.

This clonotype was observed many times. V and J are TRBV29-1 and TRBJ2-6; D is unresolved. Germline lookup yields CDR1 SQVTM and CDR2 ANQGSEA. This CDR3 has 17 residues. Trimming shortened V by 5 bases and J by 0 bases, and 17 bases separated the two germline ends. The CDR3 loop reads CSVWLGGAASGANVLTF. The CDR3 coding sequence is TGCAGCGTTTGGCTTGGCGGCGCGGCCTCTGGGGCCAACGTCCTGACTTTC.

This clonotype was picked up a small number of times. The rearrangement uses TRBV7-2 and TRBJ1-2, with 11 bases fitting TRBD1. Germline V gene data show CDR1 as SGHTA and CDR2 as FQGNSA. The CDR3 extends over 15 amino acids. V was clipped by 4 bases and J by 4 bases; unmatched bases: 5. The CDR3 here is CASSWDRGATYGYTF. The CDR3 nucleotides read TGTGCCAGCAGCTGGGACAGGGGGGCTACCTATGGCTACACCTTC.

A few counts support this clonotype. The chain couples TRBV12-3 or TRBV12-4 to TRBJ1-5; 7 bases line up with TRBD1. This CDR3 region has 16 residues. V lost 5 bases to trimming and J lost 0 bases; unmatched junction nucleotides: 7. This CDR3 is CASSLQGDYSNQPQHF. The CDR3 DNA reads as TGTGCCAGCAGTCTCCAGGGGGATTATAGCAATCAGCCCCAGCATTTT.

This chain joins TRBV30 and TRBJ1-2, with D possibly TRBD1 on 5 matching bases. V lost 2 bases and J 2 bases, leaving 9 bases between the germline ends. Per germline, CDR1 GTSNPN and CDR2 SVGIG (reference sequence). The CDR3 extends over 13 amino acids. The CDR3 protein is CAWSWAGNYGYTF. CDR3 in DNA: TGTGCCTGGAGTTGGGCAGGGAACTATGGCTACACCTTC. The variable domain in full, with the rest retrieved from reference TRBV30 and TRBJ1-2, is SQTIHQWPATLVQPVGSPLSLECTVEGTSNPNLYWYRQAAGRGLQLLFYSVGIGQISSEVPQNLSASRPQDRQFILSSKKLLLSDSGFYLCAWSWAGNYGYTFGSGTRLTVV.

In its sample, this clonotype was seen a few times. The J gene is TRBJ2-5, the V gene TRBV5-1, with unresolved D. Germline V gene sequence: CDR1 SGHRS, CDR2 YFSETQ. This CDR3 contains 14 residues. V shed 2 bases and J shed 5 bases, with 13 bases lying between them. CDR3 coding DNA: TGCGCCAGCAGCTTATTCATGGAGAAGGAGACCCAGTACTTC. Protein sequence: CASSLFMEKETQYF.

Concerning this clonotype itself: One end of the junction fails to match germline, which may point to a read error. The genes are TRBV18 and TRBJ2-3, with 8 nucleotides matching TRBD1. Germline values: CDR1 KGHSH, CDR2 LQKENI. The CDR3 runs 15 residues. Written as DNA, the CDR3 is TGTGTCAGCTCAACTTCGGGACAGGGCACAGATACGCAGTATTTT. This translates into CVSSTSGQGTDTQYF.

With respect to this clonotype: Because it lacks the conserved phenylalanine or tryptophan at the end, this CDR3 is likely a read error. V and J are TRBV18 and TRBJ2-7; D possibly corresponds to TRBD1 (6 bases). Trimming took 6 bases from V and 3 from J, leaving 15 bases between them. The germline gives CDR1 KGHSH, CDR2 LQKENI. The length of the CDR3 is 14 residues. CDR3 sequence reads: CASSPQGPLYEQYY. CDR3 DNA: TGTGCCAGCTCCCCCCAGGGGCCTCTCTACGAGCAGTACTAC.

The V gene is TRBV20-1, the J gene TRBJ1-2; perhaps TRBD1 as D (6 bases). Germline CDR1 is DFQATT and CDR2 is SNEGSKA (reference sequence). Trimming left V 4 bases short and J 2 bases short, with 11 bases between. The CDR3 sequence is 13 residues long. CDR3 sequence (DNA): TGCAGTGCTATACAGACAGGAAACTATGGCTACACCTTC. As protein: CSAIQTGNYGYTF.

In its sample, this clonotype was seen a few times. The CDR3 DNA sequence: TGCGCCAGCAGCCAAGATAGAGCCCCGGGGCAGGATCGCGAGCAGTACTTC. Translated: CASSQDRAPGQDREQYF. This chain uses TRBV4-1 with TRBJ2-7; D is perhaps TRBD1 or TRBD2 (5 bases each). Trimming stripped 0 bases from V and 6 bases from J, with 21 bases between. This CDR3 has 17 amino acids. Per the germline V gene, CDR1 is MGHRA and CDR2 is YSYEKL.

This clonotype was found a few times. The chain employs TRBV5-1 and TRBJ1-1, with 10 bases fitting TRBD1. The CDR3 is made up of 15 amino acids. The germline CDR1 and CDR2 sequences are SGHRS and YFSETQ. Trimming cost V 2 bases and J 1 base; bases outside gene matches: 2. CDR3 bases: TGCGCCAGCAGCTTTGGGACAGGGGCGAACACTGAAGCTTTCTTT. It translates to CASSFGTGANTEAFF.

The gene calls are TRBV6-1 and TRBJ2-3, with 10 bases identical to TRBD2. Trimming cost V 6 bases and J 1 base; bases outside gene matches: 4. CDR3 length: 15 amino acids. Looked up from germline, CDR1 is MNHNS and CDR2 is SASEGT. The CDR3 reads CASRRGTSGTDTQYF. CDR3 DNA sequence: TGTGCCAGCAGGCGAGGGACTAGCGGCACAGATACGCAGTATTTT.

This clonotype was detected only a few times. V and J are TRBV20-1 and TRBJ1-3; no firm D call. The ends were cut back, 0 bases at V and 1 base at J, with 10 bases in the middle. Germline V gives CDR1 DFQATT, CDR2 SNEGSKA (reference sequence). CDR3 length: 15 amino acids. This CDR3 reads CSARDLKGSGNTIYF. The CDR3 region has the DNA TGCAGTGCTAGAGATCTTAAAGGGTCTGGAAACACCATATATTTT.

This clonotype was counted only a few times. The gene calls are TRBV2 and TRBJ1-5, with a tentative D call TRBD1 (5 bases). Germline V gene data show CDR1 as SNHLY and CDR2 as FYNNEI. Trimming took off 7 bases at V and 7 bases at J, with 14 bases between the two ends. The CDR3 consists of 13 residues. CDR3 sequence: CASTPGGLQPQHF. CDR3 nucleotides: TGTGCCAGCACCCCGGGGGGGTTACAGCCCCAGCATTTT.

This clonotype was detected a few times. This sequence joins TRBV20-1 and TRBJ2-1; possible D gene TRBD2, 5 bases. The germline CDR1 and CDR2 sequences are DFQATT and SNEGSKA (reference sequence). CDR3 length: 15 residues. Trimming stripped 3 bases from V and 9 bases from J, with 21 bases between. CDR3 in DNA: TGCAGTGCTAGTCCGGGAATGAAAGTGTCGGGTGAGCAGTTCTTC. This translates into CSASPGMKVSGEQFF.

The rearrangement links TRBV12-5 to TRBJ2-3; 12 bases line up with TRBD2. Germline loops: CDR1 LGHNT, CDR2 FRNRAP. V shed 5 bases and J 4 bases; nucleotides not matched to a gene: 19. The CDR3 spans 20 residues. DNA of the CDR3: TGTGCTAGTGGTCTCGCCATTACTAGCGGGGGGCCCTCGTATCCAGATACGCAGTATTTT. Translating it yields CASGLAITSGGPSYPDTQYF.

CDR3 DNA: TGTGCCAGCAGCCACGCGACTAGGGGGAGCACCGGGGAGCTGTTTTTT. Its translation is CASSHATRGSTGELFF. This chain uses TRBV5-4 with TRBJ2-2; D may be TRBD1 or TRBD2 (6 bases each). In germline, CDR1 is SGHNT, CDR2 YYREEE (reference sequence). This CDR3 has 16 residues. Trimming left V 4 bases short and J 4 bases short, with 17 bases between. The full variable domain, with the rest looked up from reference TRBV5-4 and TRBJ2-2, is ETGVTQSPTHLIKTRGQQVTLRCSSQSGHNTVSWYQQALGQGPQFIFQYYREEENGRGNFPPRFSGLQFPNYSSELNVNALELDDSALYLCASSHATRGSTGELFFGEGSRLTVL.

The rearrangement joins TRBV7-3 to TRBJ2-7; D is undetermined. Between the trimmed V and J ends, which lost 5 bases and 9 bases, there was a span of 17 bases. This CDR3 region has 13 residues. Germline CDR1 reads SGHTA; CDR2 reads FQGTGA. The CDR3 loop reads CASSDGPNAGQYF. In DNA, the CDR3 is TGTGCCAGCAGCGATGGACCCAACGCAGGGCAGTACTTC.

The chain joins TRBV14 to TRBJ1-1; TRBD1 is a possible D gene (6 bases). The CDR3 runs to 16 residues. Trimming stripped 0 bases from V and 5 bases from J, with 16 bases between. Per the germline V gene, CDR1 is SGHDN and CDR2 is FVKESK. The CDR3 loop is CASSQEAGDRRTEAFF. The CDR3, as DNA: TGTGCCAGCAGCCAAGAGGCAGGGGATAGGAGAACTGAAGCTTTCTTT.

The genes are TRBV9 and TRBJ2-2, with unresolved D. The V end was cut by 6 bases, the J end by 0 bases, with 12 bases between. Looked up from germline, CDR1 is SGDLS and CDR2 is YYNGEE. The CDR3 loop spans 15 amino acids. CDR3: CASKGTHSNTGELFF. The DNA for the CDR3 is TGTGCCAGCAAGGGCACACATTCGAACACCGGGGAGCTGTTTTTT. The full variable domain, in which reference TRBV9 and TRBJ2-2 provide the parts outside the CDR3, is DSGVTQTPKHLITATGQRVTLRCSPRSGDLSVYWYQQSLDQGLQFLIQYYNGEERAKGNILERFSAQQFPDLHSELNLSSLELGDSALYFCASKGTHSNTGELFFGEGSRLTVL.

The sample holds a few counts of this clonotype. The chain uses TRBV3-1 and TRBJ2-2; 7 bases align to TRBD2. CDR1 is LGHDT, CDR2 YNNKEL, per germline (reference sequence). The CDR3 is made up of 14 amino acids. Trimming removed 5 bases from V and 7 bases from J; junction bases left unmatched: 7. The CDR3 sequence is CASSKGRVDGELFF. The CDR3 coding sequence is TGTGCCAGCAGCAAAGGGAGGGTCGACGGGGAGCTGTTTTTT.

At least ten counts were recorded for this clonotype. This chain uses TRBV5-1 with TRBJ1-4; 7 positions match TRBD1. Looked up from germline, CDR1 is SGHRS and CDR2 is YFSETQ. The CDR3 spans 15 residues. Unmatched junction bases numbered 10, after V lost 3 bases and J lost 8 bases. DNA of the CDR3: TGCGCCAGCAGCTCCACCGGGACAGTCAAGGAAAAACTGTTTTTT. This translates into CASSSTGTVKEKLFF.

The V gene is TRBV3-1, the J gene TRBJ1-1; a weak D match, TRBD1 (5 bases). The V gene lost 3 bases and the J gene lost 5 bases, with 7 bases spanning the gap. The CDR3 contains 12 residues. Germline V gene lookup returns CDR1 LGHDT and CDR2 YNNKEL (reference sequence). The CDR3 protein is CASSHGGTEAFF. CDR3 bases: TGTGCCAGCAGCCATGGGGGGACTGAAGCTTTCTTT.

This clonotype has just one count. The chain carries TRBV7-2 and TRBJ2-1, with 8 bases identical to TRBD1. Germline lookup yields CDR1 SGHTA and CDR2 FQGNSA. The CDR3 totals 15 residues. The trim removed 1 base at V and 6 bases at J, leaving 5 bases unmatched. CDR3: CASSLVADRGNEQFF. CDR3 DNA sequence: TGTGCCAGCAGCTTAGTCGCTGACAGGGGCAATGAGCAGTTCTTC.

V is TRBV4-3 and J is TRBJ1-4; D remains ambiguous. Germline V gives CDR1 LGHNA, CDR2 YSLEER. This CDR3 comprises 16 residues. V shed 0 bases and J shed 7 bases, with 15 bases lying between them. The CDR3 DNA sequence: TGCGCCAGCAGCCAAGATACCGCAGTCCTGGGTGAAAAACTGTTTTTT. Protein sequence: CASSQDTAVLGEKLFF.

The chain carries TRBV21-1 and TRBJ1-1. TRBV21-1 counts as a pseudogene. The CDR3 is 19 amino acids. CDR3 nucleotides: TGTGCCAGCAGCAAAGCCCGCGGCAGGGCAACCCTAAAGAACACTGAAGCTTTCTTT. Its translation: CASSKARGRATLKNTEAFF.

This clonotype was detected a few times. This rearrangement joins TRBV7-2 to TRBJ1-5, with D hard to call. This CDR3 is built from 13 residues. The germline V gene encodes CDR1 SGHTA and CDR2 FQGNSA. V gave up 5 bases and J gave up 5 bases, with 10 bases separating them. The CDR3: CASSPSRHQPQHF. CDR3 sequence (DNA): TGTGCCAGCAGCCCATCGCGGCATCAGCCCCAGCATTTT.

This clonotype has only a few counts. The rearrangement links TRBV7-9 to TRBJ1-1; 8 bases fit TRBD1. V dropped 5 bases and J dropped 4; count of bases not matched to a gene: 9. Germline loops: CDR1 SEHNR, CDR2 FQNEAQ (reference sequence). This CDR3 spans 15 amino acids. The CDR3 DNA sequence: TGTGCCAGCAGCAGGGGACAGGCTTGGGGCACTGAAGCTTTCTTT. It specifies CASSRGQAWGTEAFF. Complete variable domain (other parts from reference TRBV7-9 and TRBJ1-1): DTGVSQNPRHKITKRGQNVTFRCDPISEHNRLYWYRQTLGQGPEFLTYFQNEAQLEKSRLLSDRFSAERPKGSFSTLEIQRTEQGDSAMYLCASSRGQAWGTEAFFGQGTRLTVV.